What follows are 2 T cell receptor beta chains derived from one specimen sequenced in a study of T cell responses to AZD1222 COVID-19 vaccine. Data came from immunoSEQ multiplex PCR; TCRdb stores just in-frame clones and leaves some out. Found here are around 99,000 clones, around 92% of them singletons; the top ten hold about 9.1%. The sample consisted of peripheral blood, taken 28 days after the second AZD1222 dose. All receptors derive from an adult who received the AZD1222 COVID-19 vaccine.

The rearrangement links TRBV7-6 to TRBJ1-5; TRBD1 aligns across 9 bases. Germline V CDR1 and CDR2: SGHVS, FNYEAQ. With 1 base clipped from V and 6 bases from J, the junction kept 4 bases outside the gene matches. There are 15 residues in the CDR3. The CDR3 DNA sequence: TGTGCCAGCAGCTTAGAGGGACAGGGTGGTCAGCCCCAGCATTTT. As protein: CASSLEGQGGQPQHF.

V is TRBV9 and J is TRBJ2-7; D may be TRBD1 (5 bases). Germline CDR1 SGDLS, CDR2 YYNGEE. The CDR3 covers 15 residues. V was clipped by 0 bases and J by 3 bases, with 13 bases between them. The CDR3, as DNA: TGTGCCAGCAGCGTAGGGCAGGGTCCAAACTACGAGCAGTACTTC. It codes for CASSVGQGPNYEQYF.